This TCR beta chain was observed in a study of response to subunit inactivated influenza vaccine. Study-level findings and limits: Each seasonal influenza vaccination, the authors suggested, recruits few new T cells.

V was clipped by 4 bases and J by 5 bases; unmatched bases: 12. CDR3 length: 16 amino acids. CDR1 and CDR2 from the germline V gene are KGHDR and SFDVKD. Via MiXCR, TCRdb re-called the RT-PCR reads, giving one row per CDR3 protein. The sample lists 650,000 to 800,000 distinct CDR3 sequences; roughly 20% were seen once. This clonotype was seen a few times. Its antigen is as yet unknown. Sequences were derived from PBMCs from blood, sampled roughly 5 days after vaccination. This TCR derives from a man in his forties or fifties who received an inactivated influenza vaccine. The gene calls are TRBV24-1 and TRBJ2-5; 7 bases match TRBD1. In DNA, the CDR3 is TGTGCCACCAGTGACCCAAGGGACAGTTTGTTGGAGACCCAGTACTTC. It codes for CATSDPRDSLLETQYF.